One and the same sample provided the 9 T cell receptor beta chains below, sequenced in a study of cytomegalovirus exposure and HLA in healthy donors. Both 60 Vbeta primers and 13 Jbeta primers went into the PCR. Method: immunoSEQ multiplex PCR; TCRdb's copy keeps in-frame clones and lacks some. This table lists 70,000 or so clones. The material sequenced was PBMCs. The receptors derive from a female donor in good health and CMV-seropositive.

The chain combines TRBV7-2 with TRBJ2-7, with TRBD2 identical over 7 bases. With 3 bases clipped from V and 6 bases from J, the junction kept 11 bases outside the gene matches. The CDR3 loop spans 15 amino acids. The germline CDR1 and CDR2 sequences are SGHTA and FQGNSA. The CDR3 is CASSFLPSGAREQYF. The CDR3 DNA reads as TGTGCCAGCAGCTTCCTCCCGAGCGGGGCCCGCGAGCAGTACTTC. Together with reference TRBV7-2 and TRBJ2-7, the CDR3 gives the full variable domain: GAGVSQSPSNKVTEKGKDVELRCDPISGHTALYWYRQSLGQGLEFLIYFQGNSAPDKSGLPSDRFSAERTGGSVSTLTIQRTQQEDSAVYLCASSFLPSGAREQYFGPGTRLTVT.

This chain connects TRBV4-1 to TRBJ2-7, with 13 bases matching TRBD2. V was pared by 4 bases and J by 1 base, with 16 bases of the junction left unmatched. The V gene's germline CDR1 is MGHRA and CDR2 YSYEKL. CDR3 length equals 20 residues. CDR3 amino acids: CASSLTGPTSGRALSYEQYF. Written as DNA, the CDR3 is TGCGCCAGCAGCCTTACTGGCCCAACTAGCGGGAGGGCCCTATCCTACGAGCAGTACTTC.

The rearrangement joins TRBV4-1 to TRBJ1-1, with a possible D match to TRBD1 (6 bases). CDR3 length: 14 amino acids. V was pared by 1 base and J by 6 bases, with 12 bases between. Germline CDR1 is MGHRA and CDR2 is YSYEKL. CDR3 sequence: CASSQAGKGAEAFF. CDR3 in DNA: TGCGCCAGCAGCCAAGCTGGGAAGGGGGCTGAAGCTTTCTTT.

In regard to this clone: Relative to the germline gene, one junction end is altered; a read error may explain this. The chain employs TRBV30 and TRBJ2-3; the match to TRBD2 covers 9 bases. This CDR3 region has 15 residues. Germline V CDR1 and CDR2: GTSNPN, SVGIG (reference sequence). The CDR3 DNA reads TGTGCCGGGAGTACTCCCGGGACTAGCTGGGATACGCAGTATTTT. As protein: CAGSTPGTSWDTQYF.

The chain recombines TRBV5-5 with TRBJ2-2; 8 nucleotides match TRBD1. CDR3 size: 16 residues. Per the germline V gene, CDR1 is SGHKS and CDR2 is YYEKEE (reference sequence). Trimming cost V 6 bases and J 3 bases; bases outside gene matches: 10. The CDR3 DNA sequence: TGTGCCAGCACCCCGGGGCAGGGGGCTGACACCGGGGAGCTGTTTTTT. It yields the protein CASTPGQGADTGELFF.

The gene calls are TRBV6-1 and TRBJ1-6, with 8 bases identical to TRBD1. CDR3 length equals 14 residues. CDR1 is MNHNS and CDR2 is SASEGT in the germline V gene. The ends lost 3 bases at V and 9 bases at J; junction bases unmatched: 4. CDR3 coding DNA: TGTGCCAGCAGTGAGCGGGACAGGATTTCACCCCTCCACTTT. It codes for CASSERDRISPLHF.

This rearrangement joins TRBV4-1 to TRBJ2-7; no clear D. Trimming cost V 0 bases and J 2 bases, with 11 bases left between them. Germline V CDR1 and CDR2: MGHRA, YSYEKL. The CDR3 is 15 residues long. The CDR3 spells CASSQEGSLAYEQYF. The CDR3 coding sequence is TGCGCCAGCAGCCAAGAGGGTAGCCTCGCCTACGAGCAGTACTTC.

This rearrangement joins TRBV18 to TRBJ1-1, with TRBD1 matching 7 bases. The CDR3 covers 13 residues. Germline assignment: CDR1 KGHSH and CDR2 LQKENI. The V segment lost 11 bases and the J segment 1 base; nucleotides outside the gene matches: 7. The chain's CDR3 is CAGSTGQNTEAFF. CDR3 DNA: TGTGCCGGTTCGACAGGGCAGAACACTGAAGCTTTCTTT.

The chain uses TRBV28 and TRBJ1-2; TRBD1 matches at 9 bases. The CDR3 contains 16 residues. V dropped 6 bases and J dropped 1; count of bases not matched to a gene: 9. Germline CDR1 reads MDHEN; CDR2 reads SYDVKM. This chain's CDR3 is CASSKGGGQGNYGYTF. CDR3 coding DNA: TGTGCCAGCAGCAAAGGGGGGGGACAGGGTAACTATGGCTACACCTTC.